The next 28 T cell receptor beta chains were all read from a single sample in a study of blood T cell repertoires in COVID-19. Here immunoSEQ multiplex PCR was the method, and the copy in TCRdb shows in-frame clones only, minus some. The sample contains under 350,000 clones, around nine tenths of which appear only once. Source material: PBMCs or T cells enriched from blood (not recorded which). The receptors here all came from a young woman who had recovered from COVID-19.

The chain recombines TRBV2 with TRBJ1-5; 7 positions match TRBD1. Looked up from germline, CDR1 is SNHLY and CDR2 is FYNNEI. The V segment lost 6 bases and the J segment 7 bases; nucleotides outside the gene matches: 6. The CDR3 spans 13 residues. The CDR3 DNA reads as TGTGCCAGCAGCCAGGACAGGTTCCAGCCCCAGCATTTT. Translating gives CASSQDRFQPQHF.

The CDR3 here is CASSLRRDTNQPQHF. The CDR3 DNA is TGTGCCAGCAGTTTACGCCGGGACACAAATCAGCCCCAGCATTTT. This chain uses TRBV28 with TRBJ1-5; the D gene is possibly TRBD1 (6 bases). CDR1 and CDR2 (germline): MDHEN, SYDVKM. The CDR3 length is 15 residues. Trimming removed 2 bases at V and 4 bases at J, with 12 bases between.

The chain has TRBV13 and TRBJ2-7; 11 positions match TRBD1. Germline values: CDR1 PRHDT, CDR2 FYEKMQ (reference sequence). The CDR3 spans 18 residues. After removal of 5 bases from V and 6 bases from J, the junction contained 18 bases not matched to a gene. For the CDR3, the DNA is TGTGCCAGCAGCCACGCGGGCCTCCGGGACAGGGGGTCTAGCGAGCAGTACTTC. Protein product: CASSHAGLRDRGSSEQYF.

The CDR3 nucleotides are TGTGCCAGTAGTTCTCGACAGGGGTCGTTCTTC. This gives the protein CASSSRQGSFF. The chain has TRBV19 and TRBJ2-1, with 8 bases matching TRBD1. CDR1 and CDR2 from the germline V gene are LNHDA and SQIVND (reference sequence). V lost 5 bases and J lost 15; bases outside the gene matches: 6. This CDR3 region has 11 residues.

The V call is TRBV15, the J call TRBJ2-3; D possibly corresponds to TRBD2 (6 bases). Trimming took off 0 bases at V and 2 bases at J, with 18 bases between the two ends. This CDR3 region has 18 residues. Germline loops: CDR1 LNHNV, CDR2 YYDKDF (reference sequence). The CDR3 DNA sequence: TGTGCCACCAGCAGAGATCTGAACCTCCGGGGACTCACAGATACGCAGTATTTT. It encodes CATSRDLNLRGLTDTQYF.

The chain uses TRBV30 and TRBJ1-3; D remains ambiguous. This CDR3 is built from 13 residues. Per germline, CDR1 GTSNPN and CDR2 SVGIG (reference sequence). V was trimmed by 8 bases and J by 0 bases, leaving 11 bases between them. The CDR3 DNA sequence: TGTGCCGGACTGTCCGGCTCTGGAAACACCATATATTTT. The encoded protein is CAGLSGSGNTIYF. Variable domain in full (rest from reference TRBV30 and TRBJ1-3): SQTIHQWPATLVQPVGSPLSLECTVEGTSNPNLYWYRQAAGRGLQLLFYSVGIGQISSEVPQNLSASRPQDRQFILSSKKLLLSDSGFYLCAGLSGSGNTIYFGEGSWLTVV.

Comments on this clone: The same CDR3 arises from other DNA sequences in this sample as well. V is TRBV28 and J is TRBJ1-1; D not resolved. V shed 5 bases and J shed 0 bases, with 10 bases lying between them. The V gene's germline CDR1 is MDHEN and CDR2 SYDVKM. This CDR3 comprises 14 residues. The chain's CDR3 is CASSSNSLNTEAFF. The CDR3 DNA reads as TGTGCCAGCAGTAGTAACAGTTTGAACACTGAAGCTTTCTTT.

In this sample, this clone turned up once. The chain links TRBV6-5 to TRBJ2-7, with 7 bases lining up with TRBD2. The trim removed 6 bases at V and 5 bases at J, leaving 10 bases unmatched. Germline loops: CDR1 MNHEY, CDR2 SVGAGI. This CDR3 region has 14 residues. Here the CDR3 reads CASSSREGRHEQYF. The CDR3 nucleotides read TGTGCCAGCAGCTCGAGGGAGGGGCGGCACGAGCAGTACTTC.

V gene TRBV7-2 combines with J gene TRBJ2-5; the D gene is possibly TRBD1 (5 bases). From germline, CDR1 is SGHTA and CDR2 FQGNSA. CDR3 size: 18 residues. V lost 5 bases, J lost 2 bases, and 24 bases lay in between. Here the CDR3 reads CASSLGRIGQSGQETQYF. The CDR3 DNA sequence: TGTGCCAGCAGCCTGGGGCGAATTGGGCAGTCTGGTCAAGAGACCCAGTACTTC.

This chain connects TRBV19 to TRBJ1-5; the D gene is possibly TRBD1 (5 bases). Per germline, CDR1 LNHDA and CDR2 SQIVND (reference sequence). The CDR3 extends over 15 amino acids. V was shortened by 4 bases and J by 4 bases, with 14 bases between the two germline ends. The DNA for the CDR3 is TGTGCCAGTAGTAGCGGGGCCGGAGGGAATCAGCCCCAGCATTTT. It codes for CASSSGAGGNQPQHF.

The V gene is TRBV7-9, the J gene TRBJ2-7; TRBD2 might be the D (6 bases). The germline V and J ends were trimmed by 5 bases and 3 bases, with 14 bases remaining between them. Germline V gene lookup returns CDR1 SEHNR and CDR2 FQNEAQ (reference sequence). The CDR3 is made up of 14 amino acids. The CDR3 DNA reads TGTGCCAGCAGCCGAGGGACTTCGATCTACGAGCAGTACTTC. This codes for CASSRGTSIYEQYF.

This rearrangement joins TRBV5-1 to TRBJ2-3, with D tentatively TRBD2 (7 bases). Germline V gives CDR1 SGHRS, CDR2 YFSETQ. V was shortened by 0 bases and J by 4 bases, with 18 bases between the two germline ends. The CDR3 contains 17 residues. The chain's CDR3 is CASSLVYRGARSDTQYF. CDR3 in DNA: TGCGCCAGCAGCTTGGTTTACCGGGGGGCGCGTTCAGATACGCAGTATTTT.

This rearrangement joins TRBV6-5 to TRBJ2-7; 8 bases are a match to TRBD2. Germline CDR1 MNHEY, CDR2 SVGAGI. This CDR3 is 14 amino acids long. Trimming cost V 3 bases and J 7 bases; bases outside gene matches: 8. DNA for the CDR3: TGTGCCAGCAGTTATTCAGCGGGAGTACGAGAGCAGTACTTC. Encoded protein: CASSYSAGVREQYF.

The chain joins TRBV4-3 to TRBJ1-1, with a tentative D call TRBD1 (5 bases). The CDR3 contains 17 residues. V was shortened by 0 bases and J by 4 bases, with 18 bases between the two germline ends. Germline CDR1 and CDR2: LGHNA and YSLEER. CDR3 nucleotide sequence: TGCGCCAGCAGCCAAGATCGAACAGGCGTCGGTGGCACTGAAGCTTTCTTT. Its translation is CASSQDRTGVGGTEAFF.

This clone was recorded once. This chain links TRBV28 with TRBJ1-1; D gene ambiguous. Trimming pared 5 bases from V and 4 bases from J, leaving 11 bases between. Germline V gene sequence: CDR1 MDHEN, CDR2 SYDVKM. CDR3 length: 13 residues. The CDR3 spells CASSIDPSTEAFF. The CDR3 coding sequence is TGTGCCAGCAGTATCGATCCGAGCACTGAAGCTTTCTTT.

CDR3 amino acids: CSVEEMQGGQLFF. CDR3 in DNA: TGCAGCGTTGAAGAGATGCAGGGGGGTCAGCTGTTTTTT. The chain combines TRBV29-1 with TRBJ2-2; D perhaps matches TRBD1 (7 bases). Germline V gives CDR1 SQVTM, CDR2 ANQGSEA. The CDR3 loop spans 13 amino acids. Deletions cut 0 bases from V and 12 bases from J, with 14 bases between.

The CDR3 loop is CASILGRNLRDEQFF. CDR3 in DNA: TGTGCCAGCATTCTAGGGAGGAATCTTCGGGATGAGCAGTTCTTC. The rearrangement links TRBV28 to TRBJ2-1; maybe TRBD2 (6 bases). Germline CDR1 reads MDHEN; CDR2 reads SYDVKM. V was clipped by 7 bases and J by 8 bases, with 21 bases between them. The CDR3 runs 15 residues. The full variable domain, in which reference TRBV28 and TRBJ2-1 provide the parts outside the CDR3, is DVKVTQSSRYLVKRTGEKVFLECVQDMDHENMFWYRQDPGLGLRLIYFSYDVKMKEKGDIPEGYSVSREKKERFSLILESASTNQTSMYLCASILGRNLRDEQFFGPGTRLTVL.

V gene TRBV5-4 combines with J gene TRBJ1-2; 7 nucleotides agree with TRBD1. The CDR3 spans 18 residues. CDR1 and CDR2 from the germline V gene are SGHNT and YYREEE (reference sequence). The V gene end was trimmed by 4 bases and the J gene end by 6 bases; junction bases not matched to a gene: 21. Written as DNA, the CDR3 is TGTGCCAGCAGCCCAAGAGGGGGGACAGTAGCACAAATCGATGGCTACACCTTC. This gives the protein CASSPRGGTVAQIDGYTF.

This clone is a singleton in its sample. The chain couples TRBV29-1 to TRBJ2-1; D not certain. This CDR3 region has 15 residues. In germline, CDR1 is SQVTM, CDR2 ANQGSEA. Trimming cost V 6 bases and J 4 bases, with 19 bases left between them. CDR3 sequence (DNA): TGCAGCGTCGCCCTTCTCGACTCGCAGTACAATGAGCAGTTCTTC. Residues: CSVALLDSQYNEQFF.

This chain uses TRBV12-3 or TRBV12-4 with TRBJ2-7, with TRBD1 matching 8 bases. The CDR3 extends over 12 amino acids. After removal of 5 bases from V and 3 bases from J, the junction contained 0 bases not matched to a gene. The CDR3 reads CASSDRGYEQYF. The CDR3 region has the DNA TGTGCCAGCAGTGACAGGGGCTACGAGCAGTACTTC.

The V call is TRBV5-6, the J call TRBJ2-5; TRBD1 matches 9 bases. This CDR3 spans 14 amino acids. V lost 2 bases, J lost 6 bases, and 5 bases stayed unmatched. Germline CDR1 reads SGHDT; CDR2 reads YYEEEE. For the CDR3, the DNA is TGTGCCAGCAGCTTCCGGGACAGGGAGCAGACCCAGTACTTC. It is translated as CASSFRDREQTQYF.

The CDR3 bases are TGTGCCAGCAGTTACTCGGACAGGGGGCGCGATCTGTACACTGAAGCTTTCTTT. Encoded protein: CASSYSDRGRDLYTEAFF. V gene TRBV6-2 or TRBV6-3 combines with J gene TRBJ1-1; 11 positions agree with TRBD1. The CDR3 is 18 residues long. The junction had 9 bases not matched to a gene; V was cut back by 0 bases and J by 3 bases. The V gene's germline CDR1 is MNHEY and CDR2 SVGEGT.

The CDR3 spells CASSSRDRGLTYEQYF. The CDR3, as DNA: TGTGCCAGCAGCTCCCGGGACAGGGGTCTTACCTACGAGCAGTACTTC. The chain has TRBV13 and TRBJ2-7; 10 positions match TRBD1. CDR3 size: 16 residues. Germline V CDR1 and CDR2: PRHDT, FYEKMQ (reference sequence). V shed 4 bases and J 2 bases; nucleotides not matched to a gene: 8.

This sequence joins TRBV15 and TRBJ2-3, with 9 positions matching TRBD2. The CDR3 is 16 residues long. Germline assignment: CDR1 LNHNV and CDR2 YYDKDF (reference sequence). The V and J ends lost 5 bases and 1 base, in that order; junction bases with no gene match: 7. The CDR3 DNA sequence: TGTGCCACCAGCTCTACCCGGACTAGCGGCACAGATACGCAGTATTTT. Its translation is CATSSTRTSGTDTQYF.

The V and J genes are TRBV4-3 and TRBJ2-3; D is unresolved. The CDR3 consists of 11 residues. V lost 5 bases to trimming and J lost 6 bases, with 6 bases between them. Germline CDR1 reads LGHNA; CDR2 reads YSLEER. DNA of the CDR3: TGCGCCAGCAGCACCGGGGATACGCAGTATTTT. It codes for CASSTGDTQYF.

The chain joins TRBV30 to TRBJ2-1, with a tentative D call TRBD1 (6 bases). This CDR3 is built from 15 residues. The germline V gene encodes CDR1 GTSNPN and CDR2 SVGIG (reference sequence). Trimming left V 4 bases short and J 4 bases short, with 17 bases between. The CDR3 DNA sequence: TGTGCCTGGACCCAGGTAGGGGGACCTTACAATGAGCAGTTCTTC. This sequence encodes CAWTQVGGPYNEQFF.

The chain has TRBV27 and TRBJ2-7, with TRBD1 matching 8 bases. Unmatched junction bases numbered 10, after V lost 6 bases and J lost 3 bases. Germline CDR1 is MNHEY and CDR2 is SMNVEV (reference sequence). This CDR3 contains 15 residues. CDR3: CASRGQGTGFYEQYF. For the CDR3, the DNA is TGTGCCAGCAGAGGACAGGGTACGGGTTTCTACGAGCAGTACTTC.

The CDR3 region is CASSTRTDRDNSPLHF. In nucleotides, the CDR3 is TGTGCCAGCAGCACGAGGACAGATCGGGATAATTCACCCCTCCACTTT. The chain is built from TRBV5-5 and TRBJ1-6; perhaps TRBD1 as D (6 bases). Germline lookup yields CDR1 SGHKS and CDR2 YYEKEE (reference sequence). Trimming removed 4 bases from V and 5 bases from J, with 16 bases in between. This CDR3 is 16 amino acids long.